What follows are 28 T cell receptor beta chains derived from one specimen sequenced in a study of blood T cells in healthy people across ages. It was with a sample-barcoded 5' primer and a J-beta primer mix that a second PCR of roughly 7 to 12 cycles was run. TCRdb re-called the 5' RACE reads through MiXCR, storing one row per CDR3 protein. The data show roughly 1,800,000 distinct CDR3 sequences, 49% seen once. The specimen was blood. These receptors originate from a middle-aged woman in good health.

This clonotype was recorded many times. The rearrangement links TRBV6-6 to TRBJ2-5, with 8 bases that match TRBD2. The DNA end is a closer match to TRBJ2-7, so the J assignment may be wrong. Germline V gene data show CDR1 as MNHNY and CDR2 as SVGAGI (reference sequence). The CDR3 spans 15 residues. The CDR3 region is CASSSTGLVENEQYF. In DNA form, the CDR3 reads TGTGCCAGCAGTTCCACGGGACTAGTTGAGAACGAGCAGTACTTC.

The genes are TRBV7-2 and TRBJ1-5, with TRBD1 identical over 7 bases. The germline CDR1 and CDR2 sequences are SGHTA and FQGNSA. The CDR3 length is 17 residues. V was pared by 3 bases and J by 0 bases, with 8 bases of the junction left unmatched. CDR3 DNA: TGTGCCAGCAGCTTTTGGACAGGCGCTCTTAGCAATCAGCCCCAGCATTTT. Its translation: CASSFWTGALSNQPQHF.

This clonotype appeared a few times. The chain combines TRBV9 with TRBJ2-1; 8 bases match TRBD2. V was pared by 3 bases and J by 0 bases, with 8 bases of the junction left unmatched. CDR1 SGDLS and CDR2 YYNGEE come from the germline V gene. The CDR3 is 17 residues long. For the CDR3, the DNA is TGTGCCAGCAGCGCCCCGGGCGGGGGGCTCTCCTACAATGAGCAGTTCTTC. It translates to CASSAPGGGLSYNEQFF.

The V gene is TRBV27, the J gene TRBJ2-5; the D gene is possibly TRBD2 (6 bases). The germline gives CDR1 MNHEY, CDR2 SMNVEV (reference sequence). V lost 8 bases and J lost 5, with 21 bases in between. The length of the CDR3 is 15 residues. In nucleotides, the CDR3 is TGTGCCAGCCACCCGGCGGGGCTAGACTGGGAGACCCAGTACTTC. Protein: CASHPAGLDWETQYF.

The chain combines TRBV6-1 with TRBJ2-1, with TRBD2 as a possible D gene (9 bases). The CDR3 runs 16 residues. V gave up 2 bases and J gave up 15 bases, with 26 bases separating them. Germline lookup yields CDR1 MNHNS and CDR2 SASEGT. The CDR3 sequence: CASSESGTGGTSRRFF. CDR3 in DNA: TGTGCCAGCAGTGAATCTGGGACAGGAGGGACTAGCCGAAGGTTCTTC.

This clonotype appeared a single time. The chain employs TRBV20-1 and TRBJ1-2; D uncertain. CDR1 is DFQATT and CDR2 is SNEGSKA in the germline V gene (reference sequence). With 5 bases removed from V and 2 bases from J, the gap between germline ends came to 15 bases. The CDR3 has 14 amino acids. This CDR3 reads CSARPEGFNYGYTF. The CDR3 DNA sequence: TGCAGTGCTCGACCTGAGGGATTCAACTATGGCTACACCTTC.

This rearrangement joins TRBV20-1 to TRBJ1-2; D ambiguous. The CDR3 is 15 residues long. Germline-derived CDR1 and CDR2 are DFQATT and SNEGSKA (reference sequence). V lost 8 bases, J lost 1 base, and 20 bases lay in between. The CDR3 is CSSREEGLLNYGYTF. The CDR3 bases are TGCAGTTCGAGAGAGGAGGGCCTCCTTAACTATGGCTACACCTTC.

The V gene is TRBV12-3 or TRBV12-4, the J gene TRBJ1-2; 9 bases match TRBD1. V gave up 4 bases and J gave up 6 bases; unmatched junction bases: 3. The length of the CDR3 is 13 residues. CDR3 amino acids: CASSWGQGDGYTF. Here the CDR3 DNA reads TGTGCCAGCAGTTGGGGACAGGGAGATGGCTACACCTTC.

The CDR3 bases are TGCGCCAGCAGCCCGCTCCCCTTCGGGGGACACCAAGAGACCCAGTACTTC. Translation: CASSPLPFGGHQETQYF. This chain connects TRBV5-1 to TRBJ2-5; TRBD2 is a possible D gene (6 bases). CDR3 size: 17 residues. The germline V gene encodes CDR1 SGHRS and CDR2 YFSETQ. V gave up 4 bases and J gave up 0 bases, with 19 bases separating them.

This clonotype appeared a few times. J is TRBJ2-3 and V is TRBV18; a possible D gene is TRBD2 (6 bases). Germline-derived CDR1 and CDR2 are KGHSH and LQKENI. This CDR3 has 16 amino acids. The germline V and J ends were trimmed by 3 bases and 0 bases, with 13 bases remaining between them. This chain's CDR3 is CASSPVGGKSTDTQYF. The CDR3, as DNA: TGTGCCAGCTCACCGGTGGGAGGAAAGAGCACAGATACGCAGTATTTT.

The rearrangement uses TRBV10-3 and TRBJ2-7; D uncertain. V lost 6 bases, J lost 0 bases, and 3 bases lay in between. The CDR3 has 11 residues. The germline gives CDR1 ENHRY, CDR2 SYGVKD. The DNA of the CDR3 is TGTGCCATCAGCAGCTCCTACGAGCAGTACTTC. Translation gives CAISSSYEQYF.

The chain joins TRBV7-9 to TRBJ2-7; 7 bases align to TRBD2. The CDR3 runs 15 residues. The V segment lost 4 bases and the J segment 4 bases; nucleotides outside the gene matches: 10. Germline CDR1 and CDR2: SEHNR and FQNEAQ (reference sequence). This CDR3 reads CASSSQRGIVYEQYF. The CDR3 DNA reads TGTGCCAGCAGCTCTCAGCGGGGAATCGTTTACGAGCAGTACTTC.

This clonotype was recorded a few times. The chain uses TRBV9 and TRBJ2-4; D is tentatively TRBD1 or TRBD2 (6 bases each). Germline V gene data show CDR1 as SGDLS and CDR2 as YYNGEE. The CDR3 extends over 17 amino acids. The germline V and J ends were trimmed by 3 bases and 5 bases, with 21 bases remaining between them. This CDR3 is CASSAPRSGADQNIQYF. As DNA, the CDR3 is TGTGCCAGCAGCGCCCCTCGATCGGGGGCAGATCAAAACATTCAGTACTTC. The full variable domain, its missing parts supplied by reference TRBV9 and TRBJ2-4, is DSGVTQTPKHLITATGQRVTLRCSPRSGDLSVYWYQQSLDQGLQFLIQYYNGEERAKGNILERFSAQQFPDLHSELNLSSLELGDSALYFCASSAPRSGADQNIQYFGAGTRLSVL.

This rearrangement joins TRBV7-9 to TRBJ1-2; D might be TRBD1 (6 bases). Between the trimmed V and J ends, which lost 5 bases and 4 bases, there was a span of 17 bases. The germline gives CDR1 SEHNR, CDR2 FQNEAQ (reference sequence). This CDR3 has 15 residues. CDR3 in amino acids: CASSPLGGRLYGYTF. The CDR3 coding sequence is TGTGCCAGCAGCCCCCTAGGGGGACGGCTCTATGGCTACACCTTC.

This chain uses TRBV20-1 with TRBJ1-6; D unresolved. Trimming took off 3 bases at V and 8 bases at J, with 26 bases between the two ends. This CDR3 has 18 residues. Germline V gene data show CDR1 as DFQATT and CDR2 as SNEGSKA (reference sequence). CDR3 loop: CSASPPWQAPDGHSPLHF. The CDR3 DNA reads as TGCAGTGCTAGTCCCCCGTGGCAGGCTCCGGATGGGCATTCACCCCTCCACTTT.

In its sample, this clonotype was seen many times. The CDR3 sequence: CASSSGLEQYF. DNA for the CDR3: TGTGCCAGCAGTTCTGGGCTCGAGCAGTACTTC. The J gene is TRBJ2-7, the V gene TRBV27; the D is unclear. CDR3 size: 11 residues. V lost 4 bases and J lost 6, with 7 bases in between. CDR1 and CDR2 from the germline V gene are MNHEY and SMNVEV (reference sequence).

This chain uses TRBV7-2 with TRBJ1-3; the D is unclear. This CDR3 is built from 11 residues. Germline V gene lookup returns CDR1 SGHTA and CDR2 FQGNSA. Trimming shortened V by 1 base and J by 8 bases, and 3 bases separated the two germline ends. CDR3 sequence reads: CASSLEDTIYF. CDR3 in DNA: TGTGCCAGCAGCTTAGAGGACACCATATATTTT.

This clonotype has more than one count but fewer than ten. The CDR3 protein is CASSYSQGHNEKLFF. The CDR3 bases are TGTGCCAGCAGTTACTCACAGGGGCATAATGAAAAACTGTTTTTT. V gene TRBV6-5 combines with J gene TRBJ1-4, with 7 bases that match TRBD1. The germline CDR1 and CDR2 sequences are MNHEY and SVGAGI. This CDR3 is 15 amino acids long. V was pared by 0 bases and J by 4 bases, with 2 bases of the junction left unmatched.

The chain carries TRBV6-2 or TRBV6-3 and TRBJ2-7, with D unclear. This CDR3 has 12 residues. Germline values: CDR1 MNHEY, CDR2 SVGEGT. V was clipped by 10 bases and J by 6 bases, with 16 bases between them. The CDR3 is CANSRPPSEQYF. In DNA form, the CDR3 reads TGTGCCAACAGCAGACCCCCGAGCGAGCAGTACTTC.

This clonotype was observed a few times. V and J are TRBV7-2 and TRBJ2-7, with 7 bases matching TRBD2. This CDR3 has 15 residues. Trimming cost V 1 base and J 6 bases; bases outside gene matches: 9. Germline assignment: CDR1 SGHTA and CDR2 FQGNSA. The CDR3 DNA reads TGTGCCAGCAGCTTAGATGGGGTAACGGGGGGCGAGCAGTACTTC. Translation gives CASSLDGVTGGEQYF.

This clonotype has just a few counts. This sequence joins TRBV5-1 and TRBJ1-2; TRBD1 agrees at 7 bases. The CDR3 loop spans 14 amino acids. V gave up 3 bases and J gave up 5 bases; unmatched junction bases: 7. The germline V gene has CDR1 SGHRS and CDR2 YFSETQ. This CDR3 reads CASSSGTDFYGYTF. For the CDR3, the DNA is TGCGCCAGCAGCTCCGGGACAGACTTTTATGGCTACACCTTC.

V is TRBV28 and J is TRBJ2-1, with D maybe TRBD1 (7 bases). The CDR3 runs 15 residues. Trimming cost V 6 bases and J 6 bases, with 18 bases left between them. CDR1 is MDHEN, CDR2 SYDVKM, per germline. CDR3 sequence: CASRPQGRFANEQFF. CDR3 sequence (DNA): TGTGCCAGCAGACCACAGGGGAGGTTCGCCAATGAGCAGTTCTTC.

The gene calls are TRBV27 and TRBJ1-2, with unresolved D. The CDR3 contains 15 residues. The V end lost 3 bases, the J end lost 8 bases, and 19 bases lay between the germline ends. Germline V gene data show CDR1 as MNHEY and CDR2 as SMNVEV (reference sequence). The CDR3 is CASSFNRHLGGGYTF. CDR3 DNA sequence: TGTGCCAGCAGTTTTAACCGCCATCTGGGCGGAGGCTACACCTTC.

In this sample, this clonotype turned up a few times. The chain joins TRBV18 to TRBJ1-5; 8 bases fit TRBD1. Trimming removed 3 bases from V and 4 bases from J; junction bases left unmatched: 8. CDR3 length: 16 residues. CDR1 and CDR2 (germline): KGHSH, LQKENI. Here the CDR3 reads CASSPLDRAGNQPQHF. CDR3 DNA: TGTGCCAGCTCACCCTTGGACAGGGCTGGGAATCAGCCCCAGCATTTT.

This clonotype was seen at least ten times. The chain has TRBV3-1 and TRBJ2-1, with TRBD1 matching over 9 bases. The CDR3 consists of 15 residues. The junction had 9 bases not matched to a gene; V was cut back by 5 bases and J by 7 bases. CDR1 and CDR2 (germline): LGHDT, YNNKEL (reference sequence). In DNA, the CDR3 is TGTGCCAGCAGCAAACCGGGACAGGGCTGGAATGAGCAGTTCTTC. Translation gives CASSKPGQGWNEQFF.

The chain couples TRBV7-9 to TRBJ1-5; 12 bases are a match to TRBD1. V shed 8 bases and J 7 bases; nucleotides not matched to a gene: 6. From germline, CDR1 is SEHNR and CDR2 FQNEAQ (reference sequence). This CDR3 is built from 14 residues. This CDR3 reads CASAGQGARQPQHF. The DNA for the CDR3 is TGTGCCAGCGCGGGACAGGGGGCTCGGCAGCCCCAGCATTTT.

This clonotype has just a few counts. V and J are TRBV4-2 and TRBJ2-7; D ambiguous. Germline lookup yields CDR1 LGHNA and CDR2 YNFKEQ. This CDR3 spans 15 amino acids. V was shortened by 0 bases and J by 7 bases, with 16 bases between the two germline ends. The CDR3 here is CASSQEGLGFGEQYF. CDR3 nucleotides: TGTGCCAGCAGCCAAGAGGGATTAGGGTTTGGAGAGCAGTACTTC.

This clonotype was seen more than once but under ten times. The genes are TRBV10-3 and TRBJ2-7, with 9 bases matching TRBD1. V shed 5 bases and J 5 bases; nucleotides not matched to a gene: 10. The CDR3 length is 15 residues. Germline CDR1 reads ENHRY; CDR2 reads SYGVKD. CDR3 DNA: TGTGCCATCAGTAGCACTCCGGGACAGGGTAACGAGCAGTACTTC. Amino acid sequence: CAISSTPGQGNEQYF.